This T cell receptor (beta chain) was captured by sequencing in a study of OX40 agonist ivuxolimab in advanced cancers. For the study at large: From roughly 20 to 85 years was the age range, with a mean of about 56 years, and over 70% were male. Partial responses were achieved by three patients: one hepatocellular carcinoma, two cutaneous melanoma.

Some clones are missing from TCRdb's copy, which holds only in-frame ones; the method was immunoSEQ multiplex PCR. Of roughly 73,000 clones listed, roughly 88% were seen once; the top ten hold around 2.6%. The CDR3 length is 21 residues. Germline lookup yields CDR1 KGHSH and CDR2 LQKENI. V was pared by 3 bases and J by 0 bases, with 24 bases between. Samples of blood were obtained at baseline, on cycle 4 day 1, and on cycle 7 day 1. This chain links TRBV18 with TRBJ1-6; D is unresolved. This TCR derives from an adult with an advanced solid tumor such as melanoma, head and neck, liver or kidney cancer. Sequencing used CD4+ or CD8+ T cells sorted from blood, obtained in a trial of the OX40 agonist ivuxolimab. CDR3 nucleotides: TGTGCCAGCTCACCCCCGACACACGGTCTTATCATGGGCTCCTATAATTCACCCCTCCACTTT. Its protein product is CASSPPTHGLIMGSYNSPLHF. Variable domain in full (rest from reference TRBV18 and TRBJ1-6): NAGVMQNPRHLVRRRGQEARLRCSPMKGHSHVYWYRQLPEEGLKFMVYLQKENIIDESGMPKERFSAEFPKEGPSILRIQQVVRGDSAAYFCASSPPTHGLIMGSYNSPLHFGNGTRLTVT.